The clone carrying this T cell receptor (beta chain) came up once. The entry originates in a study of blood T cell repertoires in COVID-19. Patients in Seattle were enrolled during active infection, then followed longitudinally. Germline CDR1 reads SGHAT; CDR2 reads FQNNGV. Losses at the gene ends were 5 bases for V and 0 bases for J; bases not matched to a gene: 3. There are 15 residues in the CDR3. Sequenced by immunoSEQ multiplex PCR; TCRdb stores in-frame clones only, minus some. The repertoire holds about 95,000 clones, with around 81% as singletons. The TCR originated in a man older than 75 with COVID-19, enrolled during active disease. The sample was peripheral blood. The V gene is TRBV11-2, the J gene TRBJ2-1, with 8 bases fitting TRBD1. CDR3 residues: CASSLGQGSYNEQFF. The CDR3 DNA follows: TGTGCCAGCAGCCTCGGACAGGGCTCCTACAATGAGCAGTTCTTC.